The 5 T cell receptor beta chains listed next were all sequenced from one sample in a study of blood T cell repertoires in COVID-19. The protocol was immunoSEQ multiplex PCR, while the TCRdb copy is restricted to in-frame clones and leaves out a portion. The sample carries over 200,000 clones, approximately 90% recorded once. The sequencing input was peripheral blood. The receptor source for this set is a man aged 25 to 40 with COVID-19, enrolled during active disease.

This chain joins TRBV29-1 and TRBJ1-2, with D unclear. With 4 bases removed from V and 6 bases from J, the gap between germline ends came to 12 bases. CDR3 length equals 12 residues. Germline lookup yields CDR1 SQVTM and CDR2 ANQGSEA. CDR3 DNA sequence: TGCAGCGTTGCCACTAGGCGAAATGGCTACACCTTC. It is translated as CSVATRRNGYTF.

The V and J genes are TRBV7-3 and TRBJ2-1; possibly TRBD1 for D (7 bases). V lost 0 bases, J lost 4 bases, and 13 bases lay in between. From germline, CDR1 is SGHTA and CDR2 FQGTGA. This CDR3 has 16 residues. The CDR3 loop reads CASSLTQGGPYNEQFF. Here the CDR3 DNA reads TGTGCCAGCAGCTTAACGCAGGGGGGACCGTACAATGAGCAGTTCTTC.

The gene calls are TRBV4-1 and TRBJ1-1; the D is unclear. From germline, CDR1 is MGHRA and CDR2 YSYEKL. V dropped 0 bases and J dropped 0 bases, with 5 bases sitting between them. The CDR3 consists of 14 residues. CDR3 bases: TGCGCCAGCAGCCAAGATATAGTGAACACTGAAGCTTTCTTT. Protein product: CASSQDIVNTEAFF.

This CDR3 is CASRASNTGELFF. Written as DNA, the CDR3 is TGTGCCAGCAGGGCCTCGAACACCGGGGAGCTGTTTTTT. This rearrangement joins TRBV7-8 to TRBJ2-2; D is ambiguous. The CDR3 length is 13 residues. The V gene's germline CDR1 is SGHVS and CDR2 FQNEAQ. V dropped 6 bases and J dropped 0 bases, with 5 bases sitting between them. The variable domain in full, with the rest retrieved from reference TRBV7-8 and TRBJ2-2, is GAGVSQSPRYKVAKRGQDVALRCDPISGHVSLFWYQQALGQGPEFLTYFQNEAQLDKSGLPSDRFFAERPEGSVSTLKIQRTQQEDSAVYLCASRASNTGELFFGEGSRLTVL.

The V gene is TRBV15, the J gene TRBJ2-2; 10 bases fit TRBD1. The CDR3 runs 16 residues. The germline CDR1 and CDR2 sequences are LNHNV and YYDKDF (reference sequence). J was trimmed by 5 bases and V by 3 bases; bases with no gene match: 6. Here the CDR3 reads CATSSFSGQGTGELFF. The CDR3 nucleotides are TGTGCCACCAGCAGTTTCTCGGGACAGGGGACCGGGGAGCTGTTTTTT.